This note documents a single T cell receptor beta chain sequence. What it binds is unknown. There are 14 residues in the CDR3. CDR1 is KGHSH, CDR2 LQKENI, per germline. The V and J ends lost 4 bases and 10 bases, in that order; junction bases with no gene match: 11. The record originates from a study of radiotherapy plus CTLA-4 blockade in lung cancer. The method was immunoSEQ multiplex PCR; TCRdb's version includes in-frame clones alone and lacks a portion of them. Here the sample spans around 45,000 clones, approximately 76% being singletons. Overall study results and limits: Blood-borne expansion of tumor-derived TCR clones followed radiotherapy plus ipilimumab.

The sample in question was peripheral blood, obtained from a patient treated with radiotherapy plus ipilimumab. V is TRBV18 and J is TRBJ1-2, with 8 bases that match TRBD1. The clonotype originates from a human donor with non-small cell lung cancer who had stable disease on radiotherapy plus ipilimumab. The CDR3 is CASSLDGQGNSYTF. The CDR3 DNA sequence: TGTGCCAGCTCACTCGATGGACAGGGCAACTCCTACACCTTC.